Presented here are 10 T cell receptor beta chains from one specimen sequenced in a study of blood T cell repertoires in COVID-19. Profiling relied on immunoSEQ multiplex PCR, and the TCRdb table lists in-frame clones only, not all of them. The sample includes about 59,000 clones, 90% to 95% of them seen just once. The specimen was peripheral blood. The origin of the receptors is a human donor in a cohort sampled during active COVID-19.

The chain links TRBV4-1 to TRBJ1-4, with unresolved D. The CDR3 length is 16 residues. The V and J ends lost 1 base and 0 bases respectively, with 9 bases between them. CDR1 is MGHRA and CDR2 is YSYEKL in the germline V gene. The CDR3, as DNA: TGCGCCAGCAGCCAAGGCGGGATCTCAACTAATGAAAAACTGTTTTTT. Its protein product is CASSQGGISTNEKLFF.

The V gene is TRBV6-2 or TRBV6-3, the J gene TRBJ2-7; no clear D gene. This CDR3 spans 13 amino acids. Germline V gene data show CDR1 as MNHEY and CDR2 as SVGEGT. With 4 bases removed from V and 0 bases from J, the gap between germline ends came to 7 bases. The CDR3: CASSFLSSYEQYF. The CDR3 nucleotides read TGTGCCAGCAGTTTCCTAAGCTCCTACGAGCAGTACTTC.

The chain carries TRBV27 and TRBJ1-2; D may be TRBD1 (5 bases). CDR3 length equals 15 residues. V was shortened by 4 bases and J by 3 bases, with 15 bases between the two germline ends. Germline CDR1 and CDR2: MNHEY and SMNVEV (reference sequence). The CDR3 loop reads CASSSLQGPDYGYTF. The CDR3 bases are TGTGCCAGCAGTTCCCTCCAGGGTCCGGACTATGGCTACACCTTC.

The chain recombines TRBV9 with TRBJ2-3, with a possible D match to TRBD2 (5 bases). Per the germline V gene, CDR1 is SGDLS and CDR2 is YYNGEE. Trimming stripped 0 bases from V and 2 bases from J, with 10 bases between. The CDR3 is 15 amino acids. CDR3 protein: CASSVVGDDTDTQYF. The DNA for the CDR3 is TGTGCCAGCAGCGTAGTGGGAGACGACACAGATACGCAGTATTTT.

V is TRBV2 and J is TRBJ2-1; 12 nucleotides align to TRBD2. The CDR3 is 15 amino acids. Germline V gene lookup returns CDR1 SNHLY and CDR2 FYNNEI. J gave up 7 bases and V 5 bases, and 6 bases lay outside the gene matches. The CDR3 bases are TGTGCCAGCAGTATGACTAGCGGGGGTGGAAATGAGCAGTTCTTC. Amino acids: CASSMTSGGGNEQFF.

The chain combines TRBV7-9 with TRBJ1-2, with 8 bases lining up with TRBD1. Germline CDR1 and CDR2: SEHNR and FQNEAQ (reference sequence). The CDR3 runs to 17 residues. With 4 bases clipped from V and 1 base from J, the junction kept 11 bases outside the gene matches. CDR3 sequence reads: CASSWARDRRVNYGYTF. The CDR3 DNA reads as TGTGCCAGCAGCTGGGCCAGGGACAGGAGAGTTAACTATGGCTACACCTTC. Variable domain in full (rest from reference TRBV7-9 and TRBJ1-2): DTGVSQNPRHKITKRGQNVTFRCDPISEHNRLYWYRQTLGQGPEFLTYFQNEAQLEKSRLLSDRFSAERPKGSFSTLEIQRTEQGDSAMYLCASSWARDRRVNYGYTFGSGTRLTVV.

V and J are TRBV30 and TRBJ2-1, with D unclear. V lost 0 bases and J lost 1, with 22 bases in between. The CDR3 runs 19 residues. The germline V gene has CDR1 GTSNPN and CDR2 SVGIG (reference sequence). The CDR3 loop reads CAWSVRLYHGTGSYNEQFF. The CDR3 DNA follows: TGTGCCTGGAGTGTACGGTTATATCACGGCACCGGGTCCTACAATGAGCAGTTCTTC.

This sequence joins TRBV19 and TRBJ2-1, with a tentative D call TRBD1 (5 bases). The CDR3 runs to 14 residues. V lost 6 bases, J lost 2 bases, and 11 bases lay in between. The germline V gene has CDR1 LNHDA and CDR2 SQIVND (reference sequence). CDR3 bases: TGTGCCAGTAGCGGACACATGACCTACAATGAGCAGTTCTTC. It yields the protein CASSGHMTYNEQFF.

This rearrangement joins TRBV5-1 to TRBJ2-2; D gene unclear. Germline V gene lookup returns CDR1 SGHRS and CDR2 YFSETQ. The CDR3 runs 15 residues. V shed 0 bases and J shed 0 bases, with 6 bases lying between them. CDR3 loop: CASSLAGPNTGELFF. The CDR3 DNA is TGCGCCAGCAGCTTGGCTGGGCCGAACACCGGGGAGCTGTTTTTT.

The V and J genes are TRBV3-1 (or the pseudogene TRBV3-2) and TRBJ2-7; the match to TRBD1 covers 7 bases. V trimming: 3 bases; J trimming: 6 bases; junction bases outside the gene matches: 2. CDR1 and CDR2 from the germline V gene are LGHDT and YNNKEL (reference sequence). The CDR3 has 12 residues. The chain's CDR3 is CASSQTGLEQYF. CDR3 DNA sequence: TGTGCCAGCAGCCAGACAGGGCTCGAGCAGTACTTC.